A selection of T cell receptor beta chains follows, all from one sample in a study of blood T cell repertoires in COVID-19. Profiled with immunoSEQ multiplex PCR; TCRdb holds only in-frame clones, not every one. The repertoire holds 140,000 or so clones, with 75% to 85% as singletons. Sequenced: peripheral blood. The source of these receptors is a man in his sixties with acute or convalescent COVID-19. Each CDR3 is given with its conserved first and last residue. A D gene is named only where the DNA matches it firmly. Clone sizes are given selectively: once, few, many, or a class where the clone is expanded.

once	TRBD2	TRBV29-1	TRBJ2-1	CSVAGLAANEQFF	TGCAGCGTGGCGGGACTAGCGGCTAATGAGCAGTTCTTC
.	.	TRBV19	TRBJ2-1	CASAGLSWDEQFF	TGTGCCAGTGCTGGACTAAGCTGGGATGAGCAGTTCTTC
.	TRBD1	TRBV27	TRBJ1-2	CASTRTGTGNYGYTF	TGTGCCAGCACCCGTACCGGGACAGGGAACTATGGCTACACCTTC
.	.	TRBV28	TRBJ2-5	CASSFPSLETQYF	TGTGCCAGCAGTTTTCCTAGCTTGGAGACCCAGTACTTC
few	TRBD2	TRBV7-3	TRBJ2-1	CASSPSGTSGLYGNEQFF	TGTGCCAGCAGCCCTTCCGGTACTAGCGGACTATATGGGAATGAGCAGTTCTTC
.	TRBD1	TRBV9	TRBJ2-5	CASSQTGEETQYF	TGTGCCAGCAGCCAGACAGGGGAGGAGACCCAGTACTTC
few	TRBD2	TRBV5-1	TRBJ2-3	CASRGLAGGAITDTQYF	TGCGCCAGCAGGGGACTAGCGGGAGGGGCTATCACAGATACGCAGTATTTT
.	TRBD1	TRBV6-6	TRBJ2-1	CASSYRDRAYNEQFF	TGTGCCAGCAGTTACCGGGACAGGGCATACAATGAGCAGTTCTTC
.	.	TRBV27	TRBJ1-5	CASSLQGIQPQHF	TGTGCCAGCAGTTTACAGGGTATTCAGCCCCAGCATTTT
.	.	TRBV5-4	TRBJ2-3	CASSLRQRSTDTQYF	TGTGCCAGCAGCCTCCGGCAGCGCAGCACAGATACGCAGTATTTT
once	TRBD2	TRBV3-1/TRBV3-2	TRBJ2-1	CASRHTGTSGIGGNEQFF	TGTGCCAGCAGACACACCGGGACTAGCGGGATCGGTGGGAATGAGCAGTTCTTC
.	TRBD2	TRBV3-1/TRBV3-2	TRBJ2-1	CASSPGTSGRHEQFF	TGTGCCAGCAGCCCCGGGACTAGCGGGAGGCATGAGCAGTTCTTC
many	.	TRBV27	TRBJ2-2	CASSLKDYQGELFF	TGTGCCAGCAGTTTAAAGGACTACCAGGGGGAGCTGTTTTTT
.	TRBD1	TRBV6-1	TRBJ1-1	CASRGAGTENTEAFF	TGTGCCAGCAGGGGAGCCGGGACAGAGAACACTGAAGCTTTCTTT
.	TRBD2	TRBV25-1	TRBJ2-1	CASSRLAGYNEQFF	TGTGCCAGCAGTCGGCTAGCGGGCTACAATGAGCAGTTCTTC
once	.	TRBV21-1	TRBJ1-4	CASSKRGRVLREKLFF	TGTGCCAGCAGCAAACGGGGTAGGGTATTACGGGAAAAACTGTTTTTT
.	.	TRBV19	TRBJ2-3	CASRLSGTDTQYF	TGTGCCAGCCGTCTCAGCGGCACAGATACGCAGTATTTT
.	.	TRBV19	TRBJ1-2	CASSIAAGYGYTF	TGTGCCAGTAGTATTGCGGCTGGGTATGGCTACACCTTC
.	.	TRBV9	TRBJ2-5	CASSPGRTKTQETQYF	TGTGCCAGCAGCCCCGGACGGACAAAAACCCAAGAGACCCAGTACTTC
many	.	TRBV7-9	TRBJ2-1	CASSPGIHSYNEQFF	TGTGCCAGCAGCCCCGGGATCCACTCCTACAATGAGCAGTTCTTC
once	.	TRBV24-1	TRBJ2-7	CATSDRDNKYEQYF	TGTGCCACCAGCGATCGGGACAACAAATACGAGCAGTACTTC
.	TRBD2	TRBV5-1	TRBJ2-1	CASSLGFTSGRLNEQFF	TGCGCCAGCAGCTTAGGCTTTACTAGCGGGAGGTTAAATGAGCAGTTCTTC
.	.	TRBV19	TRBJ1-2	CASSIQGIYGYTF	TGTGCCAGTAGTATACAGGGCATCTATGGCTACACCTTC
few	TRBD2	TRBV11-2	TRBJ2-1	CASSVWGGSGEQFF	TGTGCCAGCAGCGTATGGGGGGGATCGGGAGAGCAGTTCTTC
.	TRBD1	TRBV9	TRBJ2-7	CASSLGTGGAYEQYF	TGTGCCAGCAGCTTAGGGACAGGGGGGGCCTACGAGCAGTACTTC
.	TRBD2	TRBV19	TRBJ2-7	CASSSLLSGRADEQYF	TGTGCCAGTAGTAGCCTCCTTAGCGGGAGGGCCGACGAGCAGTACTTC
.	TRBD1	TRBV19	TRBJ1-1	CASSPWTGWVNTEAFF	TGTGCCAGTAGTCCTTGGACAGGGTGGGTGAACACTGAAGCTTTCTTT
few	TRBD2	TRBV19	TRBJ2-7	CASSFGLAVPYEQYF	TGTGCCAGTAGTTTTGGACTAGCGGTACCCTACGAGCAGTACTTC
.	TRBD1	TRBV6-5	TRBJ2-5	CASSYQGAPQETQYF	TGTGCCAGCAGTTACCAGGGGGCCCCCCAAGAGACCCAGTACTTC
.	TRBD2	TRBV19	TRBJ2-3	CASSTRTGLAGVDTQYF	TGTGCCAGTAGTACCCGGACAGGACTAGCGGGAGTCGATACGCAGTATTTT
.	.	TRBV15	TRBJ1-5	CATSRDFGGSGNQPQHF	TGTGCCACCAGCAGAGATTTTGGGGGGTCGGGCAATCAGCCCCAGCATTTT
.	TRBD1	TRBV6-5	TRBJ2-7	CASSSPGQGLYEQYF	TGTGCCAGCAGTTCTCCGGGACAGGGCTTATACGAGCAGTACTTC
.	.	TRBV14	TRBJ2-6	CASRPNTGPGANVLTF	TGTGCCAGCAGACCAAACACAGGGCCTGGGGCCAACGTCCTGACTTTC
.	.	TRBV6-5	TRBJ1-2	CASLKAGGGYTF	TGTGCCAGCCTCAAGGCCGGGGGTGGCTACACCTTC
once	.	TRBV2	TRBJ1-1	CANLRGGVTEAFF	TGTGCCAACCTCAGGGGTGGTGTCACTGAAGCTTTCTTT
.	.	TRBV20-1	TRBJ2-7	CSARGQDSYEQYF	TGCAGTGCTCGTGGACAAGACTCCTACGAGCAGTACTTC
.	.	TRBV9	TRBJ2-5	CASSPPRGGEETQYF	TGTGCCAGCAGCCCACCGCGGGGCGGGGAAGAGACCCAGTACTTC
.	.	TRBV28	TRBJ2-3	CASSFGRGFDTQYF	TGTGCCAGCAGTTTTGGCAGGGGATTCGATACGCAGTATTTT
.	TRBD1	TRBV2	TRBJ1-2	CASRAPGQGSYGYTF	TGTGCCAGCAGAGCCCCGGGACAGGGAAGCTATGGCTACACCTTC